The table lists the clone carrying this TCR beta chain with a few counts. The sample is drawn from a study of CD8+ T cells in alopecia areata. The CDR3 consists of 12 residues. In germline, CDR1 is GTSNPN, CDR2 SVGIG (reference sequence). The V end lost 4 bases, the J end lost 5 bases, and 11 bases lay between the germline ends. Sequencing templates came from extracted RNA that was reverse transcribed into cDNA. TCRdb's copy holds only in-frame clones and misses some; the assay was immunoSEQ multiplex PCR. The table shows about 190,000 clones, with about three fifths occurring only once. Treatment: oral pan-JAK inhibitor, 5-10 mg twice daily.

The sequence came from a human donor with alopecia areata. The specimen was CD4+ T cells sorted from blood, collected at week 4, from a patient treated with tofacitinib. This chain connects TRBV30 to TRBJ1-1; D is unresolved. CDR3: CAWTPVRTEAFF. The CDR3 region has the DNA TGTGCCTGGACCCCAGTACGGACTGAAGCTTTCTTT.